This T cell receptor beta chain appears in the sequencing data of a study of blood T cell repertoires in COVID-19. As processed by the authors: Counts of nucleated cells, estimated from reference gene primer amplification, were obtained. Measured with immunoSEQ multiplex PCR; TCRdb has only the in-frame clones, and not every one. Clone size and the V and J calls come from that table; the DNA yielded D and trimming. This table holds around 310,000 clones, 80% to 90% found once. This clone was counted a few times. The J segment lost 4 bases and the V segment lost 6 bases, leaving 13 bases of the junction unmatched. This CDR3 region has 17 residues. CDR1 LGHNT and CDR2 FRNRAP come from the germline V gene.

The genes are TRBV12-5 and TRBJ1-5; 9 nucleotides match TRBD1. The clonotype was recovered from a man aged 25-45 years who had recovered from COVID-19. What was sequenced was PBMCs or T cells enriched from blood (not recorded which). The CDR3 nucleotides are TGTGCTAGTGGCCGCCGGGACAGGGAGATAGGAAATCAGCCCCAGCATTTT. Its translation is CASGRRDREIGNQPQHF.